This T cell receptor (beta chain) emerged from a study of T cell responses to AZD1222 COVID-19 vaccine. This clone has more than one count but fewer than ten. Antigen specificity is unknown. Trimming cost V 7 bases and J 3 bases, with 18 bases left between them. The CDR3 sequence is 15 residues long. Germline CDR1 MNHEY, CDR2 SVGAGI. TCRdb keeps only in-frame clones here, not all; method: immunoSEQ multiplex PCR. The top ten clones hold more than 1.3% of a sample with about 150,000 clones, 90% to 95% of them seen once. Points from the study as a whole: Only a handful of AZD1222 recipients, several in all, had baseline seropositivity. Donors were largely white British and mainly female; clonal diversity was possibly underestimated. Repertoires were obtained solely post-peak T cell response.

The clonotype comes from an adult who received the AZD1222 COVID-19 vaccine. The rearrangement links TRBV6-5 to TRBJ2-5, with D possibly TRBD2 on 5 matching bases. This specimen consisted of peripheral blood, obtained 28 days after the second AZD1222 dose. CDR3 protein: CASKRNGILKETQYF. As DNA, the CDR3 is TGTGCCAGCAAAAGGAACGGGATACTCAAAGAGACCCAGTACTTC.